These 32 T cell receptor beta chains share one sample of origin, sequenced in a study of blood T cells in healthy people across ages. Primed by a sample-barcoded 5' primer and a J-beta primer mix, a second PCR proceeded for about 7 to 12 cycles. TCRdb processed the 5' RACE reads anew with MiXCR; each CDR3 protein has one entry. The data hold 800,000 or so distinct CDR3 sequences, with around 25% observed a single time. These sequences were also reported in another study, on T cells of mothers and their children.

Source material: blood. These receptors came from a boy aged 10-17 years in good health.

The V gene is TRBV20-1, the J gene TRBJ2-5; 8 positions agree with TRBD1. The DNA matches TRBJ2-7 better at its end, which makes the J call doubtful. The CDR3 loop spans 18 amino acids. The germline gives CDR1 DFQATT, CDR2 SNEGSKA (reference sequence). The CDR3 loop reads CSARPTDRVIPSSYEQYF. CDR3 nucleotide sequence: TGCAGTGCTAGACCCACGGACAGGGTTATCCCCAGCTCCTACGAGCAGTACTTC.

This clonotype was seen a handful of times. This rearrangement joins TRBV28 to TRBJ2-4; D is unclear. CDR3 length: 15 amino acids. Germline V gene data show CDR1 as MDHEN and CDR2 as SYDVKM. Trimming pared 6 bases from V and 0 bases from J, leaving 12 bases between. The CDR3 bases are TGTGCCAGCAGAACTACTCGAGAAGCCAAAAACATTCAGTACTTC. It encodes CASRTTREAKNIQYF.

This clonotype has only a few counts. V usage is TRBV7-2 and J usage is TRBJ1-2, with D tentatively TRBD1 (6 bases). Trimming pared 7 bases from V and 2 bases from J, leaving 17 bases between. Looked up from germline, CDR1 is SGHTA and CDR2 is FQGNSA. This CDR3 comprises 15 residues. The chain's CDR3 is CASTARTGGNYGYTF. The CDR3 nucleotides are TGTGCCAGCACCGCCAGGACGGGGGGCAACTATGGCTACACCTTC. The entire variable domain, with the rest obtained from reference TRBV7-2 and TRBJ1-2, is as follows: GAGVSQSPSNKVTEKGKDVELRCDPISGHTALYWYRQSLGQGLEFLIYFQGNSAPDKSGLPSDRFSAERTGGSVSTLTIQRTQQEDSAVYLCASTARTGGNYGYTFGSGTRLTVV.

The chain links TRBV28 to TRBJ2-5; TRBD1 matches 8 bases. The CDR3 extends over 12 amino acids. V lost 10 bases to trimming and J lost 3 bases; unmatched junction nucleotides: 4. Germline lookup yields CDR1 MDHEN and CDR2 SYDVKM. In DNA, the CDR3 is TGTGCCACCACGACAGGGGAAGAGACCCAGTACTTC. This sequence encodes CATTTGEETQYF.

For the CDR3, the DNA is TGTGCCAGCAGCCAAGATGGCGCATTGGAGACCCAGTACTTC. Translation: CASSQDGALETQYF. The V and J genes are TRBV4-2 and TRBJ2-5; D not resolved. Trimming pared 0 bases from V and 5 bases from J, leaving 10 bases between. The CDR3 is 14 residues long. CDR1 is LGHNA, CDR2 YNFKEQ, per germline.

The CDR3 sequence: CASSSQGLAYEQYF. The CDR3 nucleotides are TGTGCCAGCAGTTCCCAGGGGCTTGCCTACGAGCAGTACTTC. The chain carries TRBV12-3 or TRBV12-4 and TRBJ2-7; possible D gene TRBD1, 6 bases. CDR3 size: 14 residues. V shed 4 bases and J shed 2 bases, with 12 bases lying between them.

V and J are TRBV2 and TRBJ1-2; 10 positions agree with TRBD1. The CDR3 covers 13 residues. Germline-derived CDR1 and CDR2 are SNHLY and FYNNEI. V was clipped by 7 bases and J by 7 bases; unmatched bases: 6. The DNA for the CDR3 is TGTGCCAGCAAAGATCGGACAGGGGGTGGCTACACCTTC. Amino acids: CASKDRTGGGYTF.

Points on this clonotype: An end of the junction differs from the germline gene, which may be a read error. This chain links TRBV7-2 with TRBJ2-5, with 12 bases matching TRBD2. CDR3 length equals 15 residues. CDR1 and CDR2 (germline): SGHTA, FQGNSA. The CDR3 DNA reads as TGTGCCAGCAGCGTACTAGCGGGAGGTGTAGAGGCCCAGTACTTC. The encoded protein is CASSVLAGGVEAQYF.

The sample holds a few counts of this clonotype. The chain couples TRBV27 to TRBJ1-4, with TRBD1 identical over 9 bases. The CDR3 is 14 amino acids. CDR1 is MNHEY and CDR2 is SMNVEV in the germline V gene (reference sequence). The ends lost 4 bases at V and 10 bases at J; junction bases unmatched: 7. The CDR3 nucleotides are TGTGCCAGCAGTTATGACAGGGGGACGGGAAAACTGTTTTTT. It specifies CASSYDRGTGKLFF.

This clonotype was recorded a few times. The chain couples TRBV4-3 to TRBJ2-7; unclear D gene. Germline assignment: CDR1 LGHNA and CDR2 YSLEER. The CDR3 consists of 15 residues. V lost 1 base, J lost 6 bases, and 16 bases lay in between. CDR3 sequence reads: CASSQGPGFRPEQYF. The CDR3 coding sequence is TGCGCCAGCAGCCAAGGGCCTGGGTTCCGTCCCGAGCAGTACTTC.

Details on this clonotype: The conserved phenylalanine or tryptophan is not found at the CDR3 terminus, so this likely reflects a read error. CDR3 DNA sequence: TGCAGCTTCGTATGGCGGGAGGCGAACAATGAGCAGTTCTCC. This translates into CSFVWREANNEQFS. The chain couples TRBV29-1 to TRBJ2-1; 8 nucleotides line up with TRBD2. CDR1 and CDR2 (germline): SQVTM, ANQGSEA. The V gene end was trimmed by 8 bases and the J gene end by 5 bases; junction bases not matched to a gene: 11. The CDR3 covers 14 residues.

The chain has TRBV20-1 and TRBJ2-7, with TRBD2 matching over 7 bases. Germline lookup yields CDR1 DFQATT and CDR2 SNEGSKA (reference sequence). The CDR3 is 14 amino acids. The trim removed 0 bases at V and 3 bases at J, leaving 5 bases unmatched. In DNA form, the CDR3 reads TGCAGTGCTAGAGATCACGGGGGGATCTACGAGCAGTACTTC. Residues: CSARDHGGIYEQYF.

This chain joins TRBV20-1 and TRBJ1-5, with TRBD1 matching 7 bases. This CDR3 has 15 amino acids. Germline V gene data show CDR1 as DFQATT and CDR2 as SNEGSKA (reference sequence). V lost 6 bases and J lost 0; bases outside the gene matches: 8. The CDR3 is CSARDSPYSNQPQHF. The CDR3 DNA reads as TGCAGTGCAAGGGACAGTCCGTATAGCAATCAGCCCCAGCATTTT.

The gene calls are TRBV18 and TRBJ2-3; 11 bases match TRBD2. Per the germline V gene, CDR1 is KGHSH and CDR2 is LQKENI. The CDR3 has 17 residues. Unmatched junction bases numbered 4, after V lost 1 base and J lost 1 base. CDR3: CASSPLTSGTGTDTQYF. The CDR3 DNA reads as TGTGCCAGCTCACCACTGACTAGCGGGACTGGCACAGATACGCAGTATTTT.

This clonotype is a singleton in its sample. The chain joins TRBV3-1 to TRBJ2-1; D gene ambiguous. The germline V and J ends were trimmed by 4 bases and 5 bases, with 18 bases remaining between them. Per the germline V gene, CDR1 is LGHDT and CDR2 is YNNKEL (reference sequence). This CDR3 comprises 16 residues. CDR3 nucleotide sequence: TGTGCCAGCAGCCGGTTAACGAGACTCCTCGACAATGAGCAGTTCTTC. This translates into CASSRLTRLLDNEQFF.

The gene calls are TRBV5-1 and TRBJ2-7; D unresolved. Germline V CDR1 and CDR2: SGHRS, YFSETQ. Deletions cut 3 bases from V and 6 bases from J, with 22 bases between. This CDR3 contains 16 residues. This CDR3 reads CASSSPHFKVDLEQYF. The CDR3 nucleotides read TGCGCCAGCAGCTCGCCCCACTTCAAGGTGGATCTCGAGCAGTACTTC.

In DNA form, the CDR3 reads TGTGCCAGCAGCCTAGAGGGGGGGCCCAGCTCCTACGAGCAGTACTTC. It yields the protein CASSLEGGPSSYEQYF. The chain employs TRBV7-6 and TRBJ2-7, with TRBD2 as a possible D gene (7 bases). V dropped 5 bases and J dropped 0 bases, with 17 bases sitting between them. Germline assignment: CDR1 SGHVS and CDR2 FNYEAQ. CDR3 length: 16 residues.

The CDR3 region is CASSSGWGTQYF. CDR3 in DNA: TGTGCCAGTAGCTCAGGGTGGGGGACCCAGTACTTC. The chain has TRBV19 and TRBJ2-5, with a weak D call TRBD1 (5 bases). Trimming left V 6 bases short and J 7 bases short, with 12 bases between. The CDR3 spans 12 residues. Germline V gene sequence: CDR1 LNHDA, CDR2 SQIVND (reference sequence).

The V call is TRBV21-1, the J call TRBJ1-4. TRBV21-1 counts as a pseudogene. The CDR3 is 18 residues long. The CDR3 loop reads CASTKIPLAGRSNEKLLF. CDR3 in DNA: TGTGCCAGCACCAAAATTCCCTTGGCAGGGAGGTCTAATGAAAAACTGCTTTTT.

The CDR3 nucleotides are TGCAGCGTTGAGGCCCCAGGGATGACCTACGAGCAGTACTTC. Residues: CSVEAPGMTYEQYF. This chain connects TRBV29-1 to TRBJ2-1; possible D gene TRBD1, 5 bases. The closer fit of TRBJ2-7 to the DNA end suggests the J call may be wrong. There are 14 residues in the CDR3. CDR1 SQVTM and CDR2 ANQGSEA come from the germline V gene.

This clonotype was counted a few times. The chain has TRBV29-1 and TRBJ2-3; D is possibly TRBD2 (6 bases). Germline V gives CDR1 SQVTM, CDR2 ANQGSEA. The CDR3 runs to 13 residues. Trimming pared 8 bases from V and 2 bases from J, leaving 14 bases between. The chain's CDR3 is CSSAGLFTDTQYF. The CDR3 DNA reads TGCAGCTCGGCGGGACTTTTCACAGATACGCAGTATTTT.

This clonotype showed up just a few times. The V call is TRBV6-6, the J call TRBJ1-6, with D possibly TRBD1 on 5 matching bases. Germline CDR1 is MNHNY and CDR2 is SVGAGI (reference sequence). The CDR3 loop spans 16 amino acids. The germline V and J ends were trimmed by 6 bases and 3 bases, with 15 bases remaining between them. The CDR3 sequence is CASSQGRLNYNSPLHF. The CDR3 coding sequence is TGTGCCAGCAGCCAGGGACGGCTCAACTATAATTCACCCCTCCACTTT.

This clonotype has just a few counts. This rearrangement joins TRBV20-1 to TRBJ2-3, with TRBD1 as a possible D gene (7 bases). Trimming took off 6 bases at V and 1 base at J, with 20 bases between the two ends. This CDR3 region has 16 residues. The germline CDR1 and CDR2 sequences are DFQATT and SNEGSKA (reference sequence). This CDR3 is CSALPESRGGTDTQYF. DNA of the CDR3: TGCAGTGCCCTCCCCGAATCCAGGGGGGGCACAGATACGCAGTATTTT.

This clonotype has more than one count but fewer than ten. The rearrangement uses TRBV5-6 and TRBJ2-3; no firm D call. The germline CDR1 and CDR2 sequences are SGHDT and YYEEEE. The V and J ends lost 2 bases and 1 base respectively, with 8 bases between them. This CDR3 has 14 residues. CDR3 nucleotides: TGTGCCAGCAGCTTTAACTGGGGCACAGATACGCAGTATTTT. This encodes CASSFNWGTDTQYF.

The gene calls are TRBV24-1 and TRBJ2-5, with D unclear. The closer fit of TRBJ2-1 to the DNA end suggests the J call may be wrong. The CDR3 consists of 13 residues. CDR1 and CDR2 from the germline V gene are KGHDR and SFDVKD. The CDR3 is CATSVPDTGEQFF. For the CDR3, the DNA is TGTGCCACCAGTGTCCCAGATACGGGTGAGCAGTTCTTC.

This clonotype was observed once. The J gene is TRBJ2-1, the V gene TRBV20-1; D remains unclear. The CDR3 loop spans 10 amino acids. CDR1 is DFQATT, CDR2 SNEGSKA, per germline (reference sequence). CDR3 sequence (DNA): TGCAGCACCGCCGGGCATGAGCAGTTCTTC. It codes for CSTAGHEQFF.

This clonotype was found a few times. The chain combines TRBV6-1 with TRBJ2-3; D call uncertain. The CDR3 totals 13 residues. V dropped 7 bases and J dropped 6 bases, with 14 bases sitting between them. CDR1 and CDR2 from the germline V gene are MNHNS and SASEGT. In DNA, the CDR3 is TGTGCCAGCATCCATCCAGCAACGGATACGCAGTATTTT. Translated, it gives CASIHPATDTQYF.

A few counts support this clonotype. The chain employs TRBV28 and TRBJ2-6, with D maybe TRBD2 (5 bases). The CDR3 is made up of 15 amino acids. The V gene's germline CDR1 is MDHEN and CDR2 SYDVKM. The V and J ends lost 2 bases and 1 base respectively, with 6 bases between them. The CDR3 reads CASSLRTSGANVLTF. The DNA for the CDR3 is TGTGCCAGCAGTTTAAGGACTTCTGGGGCCAACGTCCTGACTTTC. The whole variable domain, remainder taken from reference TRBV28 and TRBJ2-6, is DVKVTQSSRYLVKRTGEKVFLECVQDMDHENMFWYRQDPGLGLRLIYFSYDVKMKEKGDIPEGYSVSREKKERFSLILESASTNQTSMYLCASSLRTSGANVLTFGAGSRLTVL.

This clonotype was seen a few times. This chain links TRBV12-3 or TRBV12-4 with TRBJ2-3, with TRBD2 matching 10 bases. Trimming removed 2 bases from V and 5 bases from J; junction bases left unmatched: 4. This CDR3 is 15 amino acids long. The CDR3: CASSLLAGVGDTQYF. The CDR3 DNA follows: TGTGCCAGCAGTTTACTAGCGGGAGTGGGAGATACGCAGTATTTT.

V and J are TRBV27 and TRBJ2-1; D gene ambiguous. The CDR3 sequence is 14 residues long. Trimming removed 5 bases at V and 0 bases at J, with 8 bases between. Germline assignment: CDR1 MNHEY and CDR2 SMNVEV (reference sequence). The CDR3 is CASSEISSYNEQFF. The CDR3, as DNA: TGTGCCAGCAGTGAAATTAGCTCCTACAATGAGCAGTTCTTC.

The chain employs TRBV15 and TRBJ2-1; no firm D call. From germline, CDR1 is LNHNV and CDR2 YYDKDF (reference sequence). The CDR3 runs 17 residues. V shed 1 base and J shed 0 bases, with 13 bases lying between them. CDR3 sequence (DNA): TGTGCCACCAGCAGAGGGGTCAGTGCCTCCTCCTACAATGAGCAGTTCTTC. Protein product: CATSRGVSASSYNEQFF.

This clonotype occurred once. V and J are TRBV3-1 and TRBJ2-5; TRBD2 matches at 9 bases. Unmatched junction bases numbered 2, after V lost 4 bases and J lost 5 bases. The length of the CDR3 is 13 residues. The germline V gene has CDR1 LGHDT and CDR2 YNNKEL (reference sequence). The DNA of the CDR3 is TGTGCCAGCAGCCGGACTAGCGTTGAGACCCAGTACTTC. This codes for CASSRTSVETQYF.